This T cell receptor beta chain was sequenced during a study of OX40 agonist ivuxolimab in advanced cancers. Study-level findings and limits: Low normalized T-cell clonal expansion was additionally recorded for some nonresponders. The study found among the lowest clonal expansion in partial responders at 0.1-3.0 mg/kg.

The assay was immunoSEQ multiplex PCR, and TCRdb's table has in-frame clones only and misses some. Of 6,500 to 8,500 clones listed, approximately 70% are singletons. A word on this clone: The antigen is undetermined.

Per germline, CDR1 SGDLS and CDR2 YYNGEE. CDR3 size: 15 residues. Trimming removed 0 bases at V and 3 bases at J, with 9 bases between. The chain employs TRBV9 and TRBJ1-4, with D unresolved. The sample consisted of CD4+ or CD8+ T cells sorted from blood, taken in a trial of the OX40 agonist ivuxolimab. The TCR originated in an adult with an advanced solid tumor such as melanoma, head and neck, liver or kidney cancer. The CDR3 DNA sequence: TGTGCCAGCAGCGTAGGAGGACGGTCTAATGAAAAACTGTTTTTT. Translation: CASSVGGRSNEKLFF.